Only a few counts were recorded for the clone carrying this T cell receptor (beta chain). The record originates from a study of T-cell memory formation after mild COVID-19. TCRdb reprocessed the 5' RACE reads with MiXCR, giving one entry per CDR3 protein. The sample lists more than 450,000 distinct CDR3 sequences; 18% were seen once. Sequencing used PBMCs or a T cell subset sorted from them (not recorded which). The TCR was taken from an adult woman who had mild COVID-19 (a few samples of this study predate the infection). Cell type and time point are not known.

CDR3: CASSVEPGLGYEQYF. The CDR3 nucleotides are TGTGCCAGCAGCGTAGAACCAGGGTTGGGCTACGAGCAGTACTTC. The chain joins TRBV9 to TRBJ2-7; tentatively, D is TRBD1 (5 bases). Trimming cost V 0 bases and J 3 bases, with 13 bases left between them. This CDR3 contains 15 residues. Germline V lookup: CDR1 SGDLS, CDR2 YYNGEE.